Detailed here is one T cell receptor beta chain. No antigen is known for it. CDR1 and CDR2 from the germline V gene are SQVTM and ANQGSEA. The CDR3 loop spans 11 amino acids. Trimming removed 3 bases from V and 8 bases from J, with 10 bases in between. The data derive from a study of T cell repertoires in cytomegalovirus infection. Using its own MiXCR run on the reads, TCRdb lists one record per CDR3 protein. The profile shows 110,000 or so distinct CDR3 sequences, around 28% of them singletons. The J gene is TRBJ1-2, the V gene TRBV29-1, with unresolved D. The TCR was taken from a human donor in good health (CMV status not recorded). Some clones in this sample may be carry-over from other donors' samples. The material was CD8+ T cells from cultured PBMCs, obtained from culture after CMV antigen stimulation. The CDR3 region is CSVEGREGYTF. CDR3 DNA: TGCAGCGTTGAGGGGAGAGAGGGCTACACCTTC. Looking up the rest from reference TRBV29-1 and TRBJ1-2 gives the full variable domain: SAVISQKPSRDICQRGTSLTIQCQVDSQVTMMFWYRQQPGQSLTLIATANQGSEATYESGFVIDKFPISRPNLTFSTLTVSNMSPEDSSIYLCSVEGREGYTFGSGTRLTVV.